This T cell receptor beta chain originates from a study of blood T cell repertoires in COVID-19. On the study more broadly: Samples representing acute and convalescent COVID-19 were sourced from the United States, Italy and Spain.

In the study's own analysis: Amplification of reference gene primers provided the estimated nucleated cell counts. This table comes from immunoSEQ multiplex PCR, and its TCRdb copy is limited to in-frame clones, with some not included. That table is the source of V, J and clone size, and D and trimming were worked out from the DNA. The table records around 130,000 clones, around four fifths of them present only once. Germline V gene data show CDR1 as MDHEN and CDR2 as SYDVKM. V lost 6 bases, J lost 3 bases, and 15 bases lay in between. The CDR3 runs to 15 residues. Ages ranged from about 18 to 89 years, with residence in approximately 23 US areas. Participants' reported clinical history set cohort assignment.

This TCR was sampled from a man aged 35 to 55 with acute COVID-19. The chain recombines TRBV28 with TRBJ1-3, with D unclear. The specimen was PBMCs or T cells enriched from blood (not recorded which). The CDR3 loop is CASSPSRAGGNTIYF. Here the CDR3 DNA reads TGTGCCAGCAGCCCTTCTCGGGCGGGTGGAAACACCATATATTTT.